This T cell receptor (beta chain) was sequenced in a study of cytomegalovirus exposure and HLA in healthy donors. There are 14 residues in the CDR3. Looked up from germline, CDR1 is SGHNT and CDR2 is YYREEE (reference sequence). Researchers ran the PCR with 60 Vbeta and 13 Jbeta primers. TCRdb's table, derived via immunoSEQ multiplex PCR, lists solely in-frame clones and lacks some. The table shows about 120,000 clones, with around 77% occurring only once. General study findings and limits: The majority of CMV-associated TCR beta chains were reported as apparently HLA-restricted in a later analysis.

This clone was picked up a small number of times. Its specificity is not known. The chain joins TRBV5-4 to TRBJ2-5; 13 bases are a match to TRBD2. The DNA end favors TRBJ2-7, so the J call may be wrong. The sequence derives from a middle-aged man in good health and CMV-seropositive. Source material: PBMCs. The CDR3 protein is CASSFRTSGGEQYF. In nucleotides, the CDR3 is TGTGCCAGCAGCTTCAGGACTAGCGGGGGCGAGCAGTACTTC.